Presented here are 17 T cell receptor beta chains from one specimen sequenced in a study of blood T cell repertoires in COVID-19. Some clones are missing from TCRdb's copy, which holds only in-frame ones; the method was immunoSEQ multiplex PCR. Of 97,000 or so clones in the sample, around 80% were seen once. The sequenced material came from peripheral blood. Receptors originate from a man in his 70s with acute or convalescent COVID-19.

The chain couples TRBV18 to TRBJ1-4; 9 nucleotides align to TRBD1. The ends lost 3 bases at V and 7 bases at J; junction bases unmatched: 6. The CDR3 is 15 amino acids. Germline V gene data show CDR1 as KGHSH and CDR2 as LQKENI. CDR3 DNA sequence: TGTGCCAGCTCACCGGACAGGGGCTCACGTGAAAAACTGTTTTTT. Its protein product is CASSPDRGSREKLFF.

The V and J genes are TRBV5-1 and TRBJ2-7, with D possibly matching TRBD2 (6 bases). Germline CDR1 SGHRS, CDR2 YFSETQ. V lost 3 bases to trimming and J lost 2 bases, with 12 bases between them. The CDR3 runs 14 residues. CDR3 loop: CASSSGLGPYEQYF. CDR3 sequence (DNA): TGCGCCAGCAGCTCGGGACTTGGACCCTACGAGCAGTACTTC.

The chain uses TRBV13 and TRBJ1-1, with 8 bases lining up with TRBD1. The CDR3 runs to 14 residues. Germline V gene sequence: CDR1 PRHDT, CDR2 FYEKMQ (reference sequence). V shed 6 bases, J shed 6 bases, and the junction held 9 bases outside the gene matches. CDR3 loop: CASRPGGVFAEAFF. In DNA form, the CDR3 reads TGTGCCAGCAGACCAGGGGGCGTATTCGCTGAAGCTTTCTTT.

The chain joins TRBV7-9 to TRBJ1-4, with D unclear. Germline CDR1 reads SEHNR; CDR2 reads FQNEAQ (reference sequence). The germline V and J ends were trimmed by 0 bases and 4 bases, with 3 bases remaining between them. The CDR3 consists of 13 residues. The CDR3 region is CASSLARNEKLFF. The CDR3 coding sequence is TGTGCCAGCAGCTTAGCGCGTAATGAAAAACTGTTTTTT.

The V gene is TRBV14, the J gene TRBJ2-1; D might be TRBD1 (5 bases). Germline assignment: CDR1 SGHDN and CDR2 FVKESK. The length of the CDR3 is 15 residues. V lost 4 bases and J 8 bases, leaving 18 bases between the germline ends. CDR3 sequence reads: CASSPNSGQGYEQFF. CDR3 nucleotides: TGTGCCAGCAGCCCTAACTCCGGGCAGGGTTATGAGCAGTTCTTC.

The gene calls are TRBV9 and TRBJ2-2; TRBD2 matches at 12 bases. V dropped 4 bases and J dropped 7; count of bases not matched to a gene: 8. Per germline, CDR1 SGDLS and CDR2 YYNGEE. The CDR3 spans 16 residues. The CDR3 protein is CASSPRLAGVSGELFF. CDR3 DNA sequence: TGTGCCAGCAGCCCCCGACTAGCGGGAGTAAGCGGGGAGCTGTTTTTT.

The chain is built from TRBV3-1 (or the pseudogene TRBV3-2) and TRBJ2-2; 9 bases line up with TRBD1. This CDR3 region has 16 residues. Per germline, CDR1 LGHDT and CDR2 YNNKEL (reference sequence). The trim removed 4 bases at V and 0 bases at J, leaving 3 bases unmatched. This CDR3 reads CASSRRDRANTGELFF. CDR3 DNA: TGTGCCAGCAGCCGCCGGGACAGGGCGAACACCGGGGAGCTGTTTTTT.

The chain recombines TRBV13 with TRBJ2-7; TRBD1 matches 8 bases. The V segment lost 5 bases and the J segment 2 bases; nucleotides outside the gene matches: 5. Germline lookup yields CDR1 PRHDT and CDR2 FYEKMQ (reference sequence). This CDR3 has 14 residues. CDR3 in amino acids: CASSAGTGAYEQYF. The DNA of the CDR3 is TGTGCCAGCAGCGCCGGGACAGGAGCCTACGAGCAGTACTTC. Together with reference TRBV13 and TRBJ2-7, the CDR3 gives the full variable domain: AAGVIQSPRHLIKEKRETATLKCYPIPRHDTVYWYQQGPGQDPQFLISFYEKMQSDKGSIPDRFSAQQFSDYHSELNMSSLELGDSALYFCASSAGTGAYEQYFGPGTRLTVT.

The J gene is TRBJ2-3, the V gene TRBV7-3, with D perhaps matching TRBD1 (5 bases). Germline V CDR1 and CDR2: SGHTA, FQGTGA. V lost 4 bases and J lost 4, with 18 bases in between. The CDR3 runs 16 residues. The CDR3 loop is CASSSPMAGMADTQYF. The CDR3 bases are TGTGCCAGCAGCTCCCCGATGGCAGGGATGGCAGATACGCAGTATTTT.

The rearrangement links TRBV11-1 to TRBJ1-5; perhaps TRBD1 as D (6 bases). This CDR3 is 17 amino acids long. V was shortened by 0 bases and J by 0 bases, with 12 bases between the two germline ends. The V gene's germline CDR1 is SGHAT and CDR2 FQDESV (reference sequence). The CDR3 region has the DNA TGTGCCAGCAGCTTAGCAATCAGGGGTCATAGCAATCAGCCCCAGCATTTT. Amino acid sequence: CASSLAIRGHSNQPQHF.

This chain links TRBV19 with TRBJ1-5, with D possibly TRBD1 on 5 matching bases. Germline CDR1 is LNHDA and CDR2 is SQIVND (reference sequence). Trimming took off 3 bases at V and 4 bases at J, with 16 bases between the two ends. This CDR3 region has 16 residues. The DNA for the CDR3 is TGTGCCAGTAGTATGCCTTATCGGGACTGGAATCAGCCCCAGCATTTT. Protein product: CASSMPYRDWNQPQHF.

The CDR3 loop is CASSLAGTSGGAETQYF. The CDR3 DNA sequence: TGTGCCAGCAGCTTAGCGGGGACTAGCGGGGGGGCGGAGACCCAGTACTTC. V usage is TRBV7-9 and J usage is TRBJ2-5, with TRBD2 matching over 16 bases. Germline V CDR1 and CDR2: SEHNR, FQNEAQ (reference sequence). V shed 0 bases and J 5 bases; nucleotides not matched to a gene: 3. The CDR3 runs to 17 residues.

J is TRBJ2-7 and V is TRBV7-2; D gene ambiguous. This CDR3 has 15 amino acids. V gave up 3 bases and J gave up 5 bases, with 17 bases separating them. From germline, CDR1 is SGHTA and CDR2 FQGNSA. The CDR3 DNA follows: TGTGCCAGCAGCTTGGCGTCGGTAACTACCCACGAGCAGTACTTC. This sequence encodes CASSLASVTTHEQYF.

The chain uses TRBV6-5 and TRBJ2-2; weak D call: TRBD1 (5 bases). This CDR3 has 15 amino acids. Trimming took 2 bases from V and 5 from J, leaving 12 bases between them. The germline gives CDR1 MNHEY, CDR2 SVGAGI. The CDR3 spells CASSYGQGRTGELFF. The CDR3 DNA is TGTGCCAGCAGTTACGGGCAGGGAAGAACCGGGGAGCTGTTTTTT.

This sequence joins TRBV5-6 and TRBJ2-6, with TRBD1 identical over 8 bases. V lost 4 bases to trimming and J lost 4 bases; unmatched junction nucleotides: 13. This CDR3 spans 18 amino acids. Germline V gives CDR1 SGHDT, CDR2 YYEEEE. Written as DNA, the CDR3 is TGTGCCAGCAGCCTGGGACAGGCTAACTTCTTGGGGGCCAACGTCCTGACTTTC. Its translation is CASSLGQANFLGANVLTF.

The V and J genes are TRBV9 and TRBJ2-1; 7 bases are a match to TRBD2. CDR1 is SGDLS, CDR2 YYNGEE, per germline. There are 15 residues in the CDR3. J lost 8 bases, V lost 0 bases, and 8 bases had no gene match. The chain's CDR3 is CASSVDGGRTDEQFF. In nucleotides, the CDR3 is TGTGCCAGCAGCGTAGATGGCGGGAGAACGGATGAGCAGTTCTTC.

The CDR3 bases are TGTGCCAGCAGCTTAGGGCCCTCGGACAGGGGAGTTACCGGCTACACCTTC. Translation: CASSLGPSDRGVTGYTF. This sequence joins TRBV3-1 (or the pseudogene TRBV3-2) and TRBJ1-2; TRBD1 agrees at 9 bases. CDR1 LGHDT and CDR2 YNNKEL come from the germline V gene (reference sequence). CDR3 length equals 17 residues. Losses at the gene ends were 5 bases for V and 8 bases for J; bases not matched to a gene: 18.